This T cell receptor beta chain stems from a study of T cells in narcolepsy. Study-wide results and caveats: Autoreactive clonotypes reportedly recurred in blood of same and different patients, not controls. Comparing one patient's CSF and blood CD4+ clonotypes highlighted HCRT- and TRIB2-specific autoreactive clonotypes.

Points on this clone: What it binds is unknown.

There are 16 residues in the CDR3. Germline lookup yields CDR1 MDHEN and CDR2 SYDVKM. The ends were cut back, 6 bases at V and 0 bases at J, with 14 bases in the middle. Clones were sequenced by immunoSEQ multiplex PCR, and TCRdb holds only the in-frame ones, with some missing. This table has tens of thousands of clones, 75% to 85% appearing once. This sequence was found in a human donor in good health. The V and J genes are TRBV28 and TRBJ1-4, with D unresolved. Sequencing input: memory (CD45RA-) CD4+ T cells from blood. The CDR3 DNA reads TGTGCCAGCAGCCGACGACGAATTTCAACTAATGAAAAACTGTTTTTT. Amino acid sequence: CASSRRRISTNEKLFF.